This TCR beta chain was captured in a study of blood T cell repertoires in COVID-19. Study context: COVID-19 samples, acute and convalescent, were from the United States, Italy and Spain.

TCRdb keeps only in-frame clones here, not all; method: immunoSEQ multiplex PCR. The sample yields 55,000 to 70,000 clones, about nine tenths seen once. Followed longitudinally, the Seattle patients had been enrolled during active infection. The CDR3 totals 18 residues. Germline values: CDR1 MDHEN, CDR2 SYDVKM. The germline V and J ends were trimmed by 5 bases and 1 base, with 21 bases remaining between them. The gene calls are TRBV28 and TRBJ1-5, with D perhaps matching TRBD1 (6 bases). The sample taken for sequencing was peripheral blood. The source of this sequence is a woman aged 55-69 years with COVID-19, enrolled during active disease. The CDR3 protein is CASSARTGWDISNQPQHF. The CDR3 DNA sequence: TGTGCCAGCAGTGCCCGCACAGGTTGGGACATCAGCAATCAGCCCCAGCATTTT.